The present T cell receptor (beta chain) was sequenced within a study of cytomegalovirus exposure and HLA in healthy donors. Findings and limits, study-wide: Among TCR beta chains, those listed as cytomegalovirus-associated numbered about 150. Most TCR sequences were rare, but some public TCRs occurred in many donors. Presence/absence analyses assumed roughly uniform sequencing depth across donors, which may not hold.

This CDR3 spans 16 amino acids. About this clone itself: Antigen: not known.

The PCR contained 60 Vbeta and 13 Jbeta primers. Assay: immunoSEQ multiplex PCR; the TCRdb copy retains only in-frame clones and omits some. Of about 160,000 clones detected, 70% to 90% appear once; the ten largest clones hold roughly 2.1%. The V and J genes are TRBV21-1 and TRBJ1-1; TRBD1, the D gene given by the table, was not confirmed from the DNA. TRBV21-1 is recorded as a pseudogene. Sequenced material: PBMCs. The TCR originated in a man aged 18 to 29 in good health and CMV-seropositive. CDR3: CASSKGFVGAVTEAFF. The CDR3 DNA reads as TGTGCCAGCAGCAAAGGATTTGTGGGGGCGGTCACTGAAGCTTTCTTT.